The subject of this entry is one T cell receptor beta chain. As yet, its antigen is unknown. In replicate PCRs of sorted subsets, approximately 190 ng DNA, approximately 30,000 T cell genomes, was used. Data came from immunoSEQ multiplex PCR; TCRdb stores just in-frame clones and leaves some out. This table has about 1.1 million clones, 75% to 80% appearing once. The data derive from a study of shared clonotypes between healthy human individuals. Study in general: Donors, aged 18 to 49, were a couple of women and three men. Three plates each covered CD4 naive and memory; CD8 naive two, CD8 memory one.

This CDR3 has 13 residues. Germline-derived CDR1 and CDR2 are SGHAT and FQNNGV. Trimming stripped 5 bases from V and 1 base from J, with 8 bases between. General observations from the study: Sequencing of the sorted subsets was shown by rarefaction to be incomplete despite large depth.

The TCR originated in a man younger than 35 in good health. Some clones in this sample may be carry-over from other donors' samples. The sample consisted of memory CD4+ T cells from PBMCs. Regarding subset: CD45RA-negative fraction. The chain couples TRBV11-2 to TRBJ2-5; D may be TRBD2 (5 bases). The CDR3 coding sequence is TGTGCCAGCAGCCGGACTGCCCAAGAGACCCAGTACTTC. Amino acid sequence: CASSRTAQETQYF.